The sequence of this TCR beta chain was determined in a study of T cell responses to AZD1222 COVID-19 vaccine (dated by TCRdb to the early 2020s). About the investigation overall: AZD1222 recipients whose second dose came at about 4 weeks and those whose second dose came at about 12 weeks were combined into one group, since spike-specific TCR depth and breadth did not differ between the two schedules. TCR sequencing was performed for approximately 240 trial participants, of whom some 200 were given two doses of AZD1222 and around 25 were given two doses of MenACWY control vaccine. Enrollment into the trials was organized by age into subgroups of 18-55, 56-69 and 70-plus years, and those subgroups contained around 150, 28 and 57 TCR-sequenced participants, respectively. The full study reports these points: Reportedly, close to half of the unique spike-specific TCRs recognized epitopes lying outside the regions that are mutated in the B.1.351 and B.1.1.7 variants. Participants were mostly white British and included more females than males, and it was suggested by the authors that clonal diversity may have been underestimated. CD4 TCRs associated with the vaccine covered the entire spike protein, and the dominant responses were in regions 160-218 and 743-854. Only five to seven AZD1222 recipients were SARS-CoV-2 seropositive at baseline, limiting conclusions about previously exposed vaccinees. The 56-69-year group was small, and its depth increase did not reach significance, likely because of low power. Because no samples from the day 14 peak response were available, repertoires could be characterized only after the peak T cell response. After two AZD1222 doses, both the breadth and the depth of spike-specific TCRs were significantly higher than at day 0 and than in MenACWY recipients.

The sample's time point label, decoded: baseline before first vaccination. Samples from vaccinated people were obtained from the UK trials COV001 and COV002, which included a single-blind randomized controlled phase 2/3 trial of AZD1222 (ChAdOx1 nCoV-19) in healthy adults. For TCRbeta chain sequencing, PBMC samples were collected from trial participants at day 0 and at day 28 after the second dose. The germline V gene (reference sequence) supplies CDR1 SGHNT and CDR2 YYREEE. Inclusive of the bounding cysteine and phenylalanine, the CDR3 is 16 residues long. The DNA shown is the 48-base CDR3, in frame from base 1. Germline trimming amounts to 3 bases on V and 7 bases on J, with 6 as the count of junction bases outside the gene matches. As to this clone: Its cognate antigen has yet to be identified. Qualities for individual bases were not recorded, and no much larger clone is one base off.

The CDR3 regions of human TCRbeta chains were analyzed by immunosequencing. The study's processing was this. TCRs in the repertoires were compared against a reference library of SARS-CoV-2-specific TCRs that had been generated with the MIRA antigen-specificity platform. Breadth meant the fraction of unique TCRs that were SARS-CoV-2-associated, whereas depth meant the fraction of total T cells that were SARS-CoV-2-associated. Each spike-specific TCR was assigned to its reactive spike region and to a CD4 or CD8 class using the MIRA data. Log10-transformed breadth and depth values were compared by one-way ANOVA with Sidak's multiple comparisons tests. The immuneACCESS repertoire file appears here via TCRdb, limited to in-frame rearrangements. These files lack a portion of the clones; in checked studies, under half of the deficit traces to unresolved V genes, and the cause of the others is not known. From that table come the V and J calls and clone size; the DNA was used to work out D and trimming. The sample profile shows under 120,000 clones; more than 85% of them were found once. Together, the top ten hold about 1.2% of the sample.

The source material was peripheral blood, sampled on day 0 of AZD1222 vaccination. The rearranged chain carries TRBV5-4 and TRBJ2-1; the junction holds 14 bases that match TRBD2. The TCR comes from an adult in good health. The CDR3 reads CASSSATSGRGNEQFF. The DNA sequence is given as TGTGCCAGCAGCTCGGCGACTAGCGGGAGGGGGAATGAGCAGTTCTTC.